This passage covers 2 T cell receptor beta chains from one sample sequenced in a study of shared clonotypes between healthy human individuals (dated by TCRdb to about 2020). Library preparation employed the immunoSEQ multiplex PCR assay. TCRdb took this table from immuneACCESS and kept in-frame rearrangements with V and J called. Such tables lack part of the clones; where checked against another copy, unresolved V genes explain under half of the gap, and the rest is unexplained. This sample has more than 850,000 clones in its table, and about 84% of those were observed once. The ten largest make up under 0.6% of the sample. Sequencing was carried out using memory CD4+ T cells from PBMCs. The meaning of the sample's cell subset or site label: CD45RA-negative fraction. The receptors derive from a man aged 18 to 30 in good health. Some clones in this sample may be carry-over from other donors' samples.

The V and J genes are TRBV27 and TRBJ2-7; 10 bases fit TRBD2. Per the germline V gene, CDR1 is MNHEY and CDR2 is SMNVEV (reference sequence). The CDR3 covers 15 residues. Trimming took 6 bases from V and 1 from J; bases not matched to a gene: 6. CDR3 sequence: CASRLAGGSSYEQYF. CDR3 in DNA: TGTGCCAGCAGGTTAGCGGGAGGTTCTTCCTACGAGCAGTACTTC.

The V and J genes are TRBV6-6 and TRBJ1-5; no clear D. Germline CDR1 MNHNY, CDR2 SVGAGI (reference sequence). Trimming left V 5 bases short and J 3 bases short, with 8 bases between. CDR3 size: 13 residues. CDR3 protein: CASSNPDNQPQHF. The DNA of the CDR3 is TGTGCCAGCAGTAACCCGGACAATCAGCCCCAGCATTTT.